This T cell receptor (beta chain) was profiled in a study of a mutant IDH1 vaccine in newly diagnosed glioma. As for this clone: The antigen remains undetermined.

Sequencing was performed with immunoSEQ multiplex PCR; in TCRdb, only in-frame clones are kept and a portion is missing. Among about 64,000 clones listed, 74% were seen once. Indicated time point: week 35, safety follow-up. Vaccine doses each comprised 300 ug of mutant IDH1 20-mer peptide, with topical imiquimod. Patients had eight vaccinations, in weeks 1, 3, 5, 7, 11, 15, 19 and 23. The CDR3 extends over 15 amino acids. V shed 4 bases and J 8 bases; nucleotides not matched to a gene: 8. Per germline, CDR1 SGHTA and CDR2 FQGTGA. This clonotype was obtained from a man aged 45 to 65 with glioma. The chain combines TRBV7-3 with TRBJ2-1; 10 nucleotides line up with TRBD2. The sequenced sample was PBMCs, obtained from a glioma patient whose treatment included an IDH1 peptide vaccine. As DNA, the CDR3 is TGTGCCAGCAGCTCTCAGCGGGGGGGCGGGCATGAGCAGTTCTTC. Its translation is CASSSQRGGGHEQFF.